This paragraph covers one TCR beta chain sequence. These data belong to a study of blood T cell repertoires in COVID-19. The CDR3 runs to 12 residues. V lost 8 bases and J lost 4; bases outside the gene matches: 4. Some clones are missing from TCRdb's copy, which holds only in-frame ones; the method was immunoSEQ multiplex PCR. The table includes about 110,000 clones, roughly 85% detected once. The genes are TRBV12-3 or TRBV12-4 and TRBJ1-2, with 7 bases identical to TRBD1. This TCR was recovered from a woman aged 55 to 70 with acute or convalescent COVID-19. The specimen sequenced was peripheral blood. The CDR3 coding sequence is TGTGCCAGCTCGGGACAGATCTATGGCTACACCTTC. Translation: CASSGQIYGYTF.